This T cell receptor beta chain originates from a study of T cell repertoires in cytomegalovirus infection. The wider study: Signatures in public TCR beta sequences pointed to both CMV infection and matching HLA type.

This clonotype was observed at least ten times. Its antigen remains unknown. TCRdb processed the reads anew with MiXCR; each CDR3 protein has one entry. The sample shows 200,000 to 300,000 distinct CDR3 sequences, 9% to 15% of them seen only once. Findings and limits, study-wide: In two of eight donors, the top clonotype was HLA-C-restricted CMV-specific.

Sequencing was performed on PBMCs. This clonotype was sampled from a human donor in good health (CMV status not recorded). Some clones in this sample may be carry-over from other donors' samples.

Here the CDR3 reads CASKLAGVETQYF. Written as DNA, the CDR3 is TGTGCCAGCAAACTAGCGGGAGTTGAGACCCAGTACTTC. V is TRBV7-2 and J is TRBJ2-5; 11 positions match TRBD2. The CDR3 covers 13 residues. After removal of 7 bases from V and 5 bases from J, the junction contained 3 bases not matched to a gene. CDR1 and CDR2 from the germline V gene are SGHTA and FQGNSA. Combining the CDR3 with reference TRBV7-2 and TRBJ2-5 gives the whole variable domain GAGVSQSPSNKVTEKGKDVELRCDPISGHTALYWYRQSLGQGLEFLIYFQGNSAPDKSGLPSDRFSAERTGGSVSTLTIQRTQQEDSAVYLCASKLAGVETQYFGPGTRLLVL.